These 32 T cell receptor beta chains originate from one sample sequenced in a study of cytomegalovirus exposure and HLA in healthy donors. Profiled with immunoSEQ multiplex PCR; TCRdb holds only in-frame clones, not every one. This sample has about 280,000 clones; around 87% occur once, and the top ten carry approximately 0.88%. The sample was PBMCs. These receptor sequences come from a woman aged 18-29 years in good health and CMV-seronegative.

The genes are TRBV11-3 and TRBJ2-1, with a weak D call TRBD1 (5 bases). CDR1 SGHNT and CDR2 YENEEA come from the germline V gene. V was shortened by 5 bases and J by 6 bases, with 17 bases between the two germline ends. The CDR3 totals 15 residues. CDR3 sequence (DNA): TGTGCCAGCAGCCCCACAACTGGGGCTGCCAATGAGCAGTTCTTC. The encoded protein is CASSPTTGAANEQFF.

This clone was recorded only once. The CDR3 here is CASSPTRGNTFEQYF. DNA for the CDR3: TGTGCCAGCAGTCCAACCAGGGGGAATACTTTCGAGCAGTACTTC. The genes are TRBV9 and TRBJ2-7; TRBD1 matches at 7 bases. CDR1 and CDR2 from the germline V gene are SGDLS and YYNGEE. The V and J ends lost 5 bases and 6 bases, in that order; junction bases with no gene match: 14. This CDR3 has 15 amino acids.

The rearrangement uses TRBV5-6 and TRBJ2-5; weak D call: TRBD2 (5 bases). Per germline, CDR1 SGHDT and CDR2 YYEEEE. V gave up 4 bases and J gave up 5 bases, with 18 bases separating them. The CDR3 extends over 15 amino acids. CDR3 protein: CASSLVGRLKETQYF. As DNA, the CDR3 is TGTGCCAGCAGCCTGGTTGGGAGACTGAAGGAGACCCAGTACTTC.

The chain joins TRBV5-1 to TRBJ2-3; TRBD2 might be the D (6 bases). This CDR3 comprises 16 residues. V shed 4 bases and J shed 6 bases, with 21 bases lying between them. The V gene's germline CDR1 is SGHRS and CDR2 YFSETQ. CDR3 residues: CASSRTGGSNQDTQYF. Here the CDR3 DNA reads TGCGCCAGCAGCCGGACTGGAGGGAGTAACCAGGATACGCAGTATTTT. Full variable domain (remainder filled in from reference TRBV5-1 and TRBJ2-3): KAGVTQTPRYLIKTRGQQVTLSCSPISGHRSVSWYQQTPGQGLQFLFEYFSETQRNKGNFPGRFSGRQFSNSRSEMNVSTLELGDSALYLCASSRTGGSNQDTQYFGPGTRLTVL.

Notes on this clone: The same CDR3 also results from other DNA sequences found in this sample. J is TRBJ2-3 and V is TRBV27; D unclear. The CDR3 has 12 residues. In germline, CDR1 is MNHEY, CDR2 SMNVEV (reference sequence). Deletions cut 5 bases from V and 3 bases from J, with 6 bases between. The CDR3 loop reads CASSTVTDTQYF. For the CDR3, the DNA is TGTGCCAGCAGTACGGTAACAGATACGCAGTATTTT.

The V and J genes are TRBV18 and TRBJ2-7; 7 bases map to TRBD1. The germline gives CDR1 KGHSH, CDR2 LQKENI. CDR3 length equals 17 residues. Germline trimming cut 0 bases from V and 4 bases from J; bases unmatched to any gene: 12. CDR3 sequence reads: CASSPPTSGTAIYEQYF. The CDR3 DNA sequence: TGTGCCAGCTCACCACCCACCTCCGGGACAGCGATTTACGAGCAGTACTTC. Based on the CDR3 plus reference TRBV18 and TRBJ2-7, the full variable domain is NAGVMQNPRHLVRRRGQEARLRCSPMKGHSHVYWYRQLPEEGLKFMVYLQKENIIDESGMPKERFSAEFPKEGPSILRIQQVVRGDSAAYFCASSPPTSGTAIYEQYFGPGTRLTVT.

The chain employs TRBV11-2 and TRBJ2-7; weak D call: TRBD1 (5 bases). V lost 1 base and J 0 bases, leaving 7 bases between the germline ends. Germline assignment: CDR1 SGHAT and CDR2 FQNNGV. The CDR3 is 14 amino acids. The CDR3 region is CASSLAGNSYEQYF. CDR3 DNA: TGTGCCAGCAGCTTAGCAGGGAACTCCTACGAGCAGTACTTC.

V gene TRBV27 combines with J gene TRBJ2-2; 10 nucleotides match TRBD1. V was clipped by 3 bases and J by 4 bases; unmatched bases: 11. CDR3 length: 18 amino acids. In germline, CDR1 is MNHEY, CDR2 SMNVEV (reference sequence). CDR3 amino acids: CASSFTDRGLSGTGELFF. The CDR3 DNA is TGTGCCAGCAGTTTTACAGACAGGGGGCTTTCGGGCACCGGGGAGCTGTTTTTT.

The V call is TRBV5-1, the J call TRBJ1-5; D unresolved. V shed 4 bases and J shed 0 bases, with 8 bases lying between them. Per germline, CDR1 SGHRS and CDR2 YFSETQ. This CDR3 has 14 amino acids. CDR3 in DNA: TGCGCCAGCAGCCCCGGTTATAGCAATCAGCCCCAGCATTTT. It translates to CASSPGYSNQPQHF.

The rearrangement joins TRBV28 to TRBJ1-2; 7 nucleotides align to TRBD1. The CDR3 spans 15 residues. CDR1 is MDHEN and CDR2 is SYDVKM in the germline V gene. Germline trimming cut 2 bases from V and 0 bases from J; bases unmatched to any gene: 3. CDR3 sequence reads: CASSLTTGANYGYTF. As DNA, the CDR3 is TGTGCCAGCAGTTTAACAACAGGGGCTAACTATGGCTACACCTTC.

CDR3 loop: CASSVDWKGAGNTIYF. The DNA of the CDR3 is TGTGCCAGCAGCGTAGACTGGAAGGGGGCCGGAAACACCATATATTTT. This chain uses TRBV9 with TRBJ1-3; TRBD1 matches 7 bases. Germline V lookup: CDR1 SGDLS, CDR2 YYNGEE. The junction had 7 bases not matched to a gene; V was cut back by 0 bases and J by 4 bases. The CDR3 is 16 amino acids. Variable domain in full (rest from reference TRBV9 and TRBJ1-3): DSGVTQTPKHLITATGQRVTLRCSPRSGDLSVYWYQQSLDQGLQFLIQYYNGEERAKGNILERFSAQQFPDLHSELNLSSLELGDSALYFCASSVDWKGAGNTIYFGEGSWLTVV.

This sequence joins TRBV6-6 and TRBJ2-1, with D possibly TRBD2 on 6 matching bases. This CDR3 is 13 amino acids long. V lost 2 bases and J lost 15, with 17 bases in between. CDR1 is MNHNY, CDR2 SVGAGI, per germline (reference sequence). The CDR3: CASSYGAGNLRFF. The CDR3 DNA reads TGTGCCAGCAGTTACGGGGCGGGAAATCTTCGGTTCTTC.

The CDR3 DNA reads TGTGCCAGTAGTACCCAGGTTAGGGGCACTGAAGCTTTCTTT. Amino acids: CASSTQVRGTEAFF. The chain combines TRBV19 with TRBJ1-1, with D perhaps matching TRBD1 (5 bases). The CDR3 is 14 residues long. Per germline, CDR1 LNHDA and CDR2 SQIVND (reference sequence). V was pared by 4 bases and J by 4 bases, with 13 bases between.

J is TRBJ2-1 and V is TRBV5-4, with D tentatively TRBD1 (6 bases). Looked up from germline, CDR1 is SGHNT and CDR2 is YYREEE (reference sequence). This CDR3 is 14 amino acids long. Between the trimmed V and J ends, which lost 5 bases and 6 bases, there was a span of 15 bases. CDR3 sequence (DNA): TGTGCCAGCAGAATACAGGGTAGGGGCAATGAGCAGTTCTTC. This gives the protein CASRIQGRGNEQFF.

V and J are TRBV6-5 and TRBJ1-2; D gene ambiguous. V lost 2 bases and J 0 bases, leaving 7 bases between the germline ends. The CDR3 covers 14 residues. The germline CDR1 and CDR2 sequences are MNHEY and SVGAGI. The CDR3 is CASSYHSTNYGYTF. CDR3 nucleotides: TGTGCCAGCAGTTACCACAGTACTAACTATGGCTACACCTTC.

This rearrangement joins TRBV6-5 to TRBJ2-5, with TRBD2 matching over 8 bases. J gave up 3 bases and V 7 bases, and 4 bases lay outside the gene matches. The CDR3 length is 13 residues. From germline, CDR1 is MNHEY and CDR2 SVGAGI. DNA of the CDR3: TGTGCCAGCAAAAAGCGGGAGAAAGAGACCCAGTACTTC. Protein sequence: CASKKREKETQYF.

The chain recombines TRBV27 with TRBJ2-7; TRBD1 might be the D (6 bases). This CDR3 has 15 amino acids. Germline CDR1 and CDR2: MNHEY and SMNVEV (reference sequence). Trimming shortened V by 8 bases and J by 2 bases, and 19 bases separated the two germline ends. CDR3 sequence (DNA): TGTGCCAGCGGACTTCCTCCGGGACACCCCTACGAGCAGTACTTC. Translating gives CASGLPPGHPYEQYF.

The CDR3 reads CASGLEPGTHQPQHF. The CDR3, as DNA: TGTGCTAGTGGTCTCGAACCCGGGACTCATCAGCCCCAGCATTTT. V usage is TRBV12-5 and J usage is TRBJ1-5, with a tentative D call TRBD1 (5 bases). Germline-derived CDR1 and CDR2 are LGHNT and FRNRAP. This CDR3 is built from 15 residues. V lost 5 bases to trimming and J lost 5 bases, with 16 bases between them.

The chain uses TRBV27 and TRBJ1-5; no clear D gene. Trimming stripped 6 bases from V and 1 base from J, with 19 bases between. The CDR3 totals 17 residues. Germline lookup yields CDR1 MNHEY and CDR2 SMNVEV (reference sequence). DNA for the CDR3: TGTGCCAGCAGCCGGACGGGAGACCTTCAAAGCAATCAGCCCCAGCATTTT. Its translation: CASSRTGDLQSNQPQHF.

The chain links TRBV25-1 to TRBJ2-3; 8 bases are shared with TRBD2. The V and J ends lost 2 bases and 4 bases, in that order; junction bases with no gene match: 14. Germline CDR1 is MGHDK and CDR2 is SYGVNS. The CDR3 length is 18 residues. For the CDR3, the DNA is TGTGCCAGCAGTGAACCTAACCCGGGGACTAGGTTTGCAGATACGCAGTATTTT. It codes for CASSEPNPGTRFADTQYF. Variable domain in full (rest from reference TRBV25-1 and TRBJ2-3): EADIYQTPRYLVIGTGKKITLECSQTMGHDKMYWYQQDPGMELHLIHYSYGVNSTEKGDLSSESTVSRIRTEHFPLTLESARPSHTSQYLCASSEPNPGTRFADTQYFGPGTRLTVL.

The chain carries TRBV28 and TRBJ1-2; 10 bases match TRBD1. The junction had 19 bases not matched to a gene; V was cut back by 3 bases and J by 3 bases. This CDR3 has 20 residues. Germline values: CDR1 MDHEN, CDR2 SYDVKM. This chain's CDR3 is CASSFGTGTGVLNSDYGYTF. CDR3 DNA: TGTGCCAGCAGTTTCGGTACCGGGACAGGGGTTCTGAACAGCGACTATGGCTACACCTTC.

The V and J genes are TRBV2 and TRBJ1-1; TRBD1 aligns across 9 bases. The V segment lost 6 bases and the J segment 0 bases; nucleotides outside the gene matches: 2. The CDR3 extends over 14 amino acids. The germline CDR1 and CDR2 sequences are SNHLY and FYNNEI. CDR3 sequence (DNA): TGTGCCAGCAGGGACAGGGGAATGAACACTGAAGCTTTCTTT. This gives the protein CASRDRGMNTEAFF. The complete variable domain, with remaining parts taken from reference TRBV2 and TRBJ1-1, reads EPEVTQTPSHQVTQMGQEVILRCVPISNHLYFYWYRQILGQKVEFLVSFYNNEISEKSEIFDDQFSVERPDGSNFTLKIRSTKLEDSAMYFCASRDRGMNTEAFFGQGTRLTVV.

The chain joins TRBV9 to TRBJ2-3; 11 bases match TRBD2. The CDR3 spans 19 residues. CDR1 and CDR2 (germline): SGDLS, YYNGEE. The trim removed 4 bases at V and 1 base at J, leaving 14 bases unmatched. CDR3 sequence (DNA): TGTGCCAGCAGCTCCTCCCAGGGACTAGCGGAAAGACGCACAGATACGCAGTATTTT. This sequence encodes CASSSSQGLAERRTDTQYF.

This clone has more than one count but fewer than ten. The chain employs TRBV7-2 and TRBJ2-1, with TRBD2 identical over 13 bases. V trimming: 4 bases; J trimming: 6 bases; junction bases outside the gene matches: 0. CDR1 and CDR2 from the germline V gene are SGHTA and FQGNSA. CDR3 length: 14 residues. The CDR3 loop is CASSWTSGSNEQFF. The CDR3 nucleotides are TGTGCCAGCAGCTGGACTAGCGGGAGCAATGAGCAGTTCTTC.

The chain joins TRBV10-3 to TRBJ2-1; 8 bases map to TRBD2. With 2 bases clipped from V and 7 bases from J, the junction kept 4 bases outside the gene matches. Looked up from germline, CDR1 is ENHRY and CDR2 is SYGVKD. The CDR3 consists of 14 residues. The CDR3 DNA follows: TGTGCCATCAGTGAGAGCGGGAGTAGGAATGAGCAGTTCTTC. Translated, it gives CAISESGSRNEQFF.

The chain carries TRBV6-5 and TRBJ1-1; 10 bases fit TRBD1. CDR1 and CDR2 (germline): MNHEY, SVGAGI. CDR3 size: 15 residues. Unmatched junction bases numbered 4, after V lost 0 bases and J lost 6 bases. CDR3 region: CASSYSTGGASEAFF. CDR3 nucleotide sequence: TGTGCCAGCAGTTACTCGACAGGGGGCGCTTCTGAAGCTTTCTTT.

This sequence joins TRBV27 and TRBJ2-7, with D possibly matching TRBD1 (7 bases). The CDR3 runs 15 residues. CDR1 and CDR2 from the germline V gene are MNHEY and SMNVEV (reference sequence). Trimming stripped 6 bases from V and 4 bases from J, with 19 bases between. The CDR3 spells CASSQPSTGRYEQYF. The CDR3 coding sequence is TGTGCCAGCAGCCAACCCTCGACAGGGAGGTACGAGCAGTACTTC.

The rearrangement uses TRBV4-1 and TRBJ1-2, with D tentatively TRBD1 (6 bases). V was shortened by 0 bases and J by 7 bases, with 18 bases between the two germline ends. The CDR3 length is 16 residues. The V gene's germline CDR1 is MGHRA and CDR2 YSYEKL. CDR3 coding DNA: TGCGCCAGCAGCCAAGAAGTGGCAGGGGAAAGATTTGGCTACACCTTC. This translates into CASSQEVAGERFGYTF.

The rearrangement joins TRBV14 to TRBJ2-4; TRBD1 agrees at 8 bases. Trimming removed 4 bases from V and 2 bases from J; junction bases left unmatched: 10. Germline-derived CDR1 and CDR2 are SGHDN and FVKESK. The CDR3 sequence is 17 residues long. As DNA, the CDR3 is TGTGCCAGCAGCCCAACGACAGGGGAAAACCCCAAAAACATTCAGTACTTC. Protein: CASSPTTGENPKNIQYF.

The chain carries TRBV10-3 and TRBJ1-5, with D possibly being TRBD1 (5 bases). The germline V gene has CDR1 ENHRY and CDR2 SYGVKD. The CDR3 has 14 amino acids. V was shortened by 6 bases and J by 5 bases, with 14 bases between the two germline ends. The CDR3 is CAIRQAGFYQPQHF. CDR3 DNA sequence: TGTGCCATCAGACAGGCGGGATTCTATCAGCCCCAGCATTTT.

The chain recombines TRBV9 with TRBJ1-2; D gene unclear. With 0 bases removed from V and 3 bases from J, the gap between germline ends came to 9 bases. The CDR3 runs 14 residues. Germline assignment: CDR1 SGDLS and CDR2 YYNGEE. The CDR3: CASSVGRADYGYTF. DNA of the CDR3: TGTGCCAGCAGCGTAGGGAGGGCTGACTATGGCTACACCTTC. The full variable domain, completed using reference TRBV9 and TRBJ1-2, is DSGVTQTPKHLITATGQRVTLRCSPRSGDLSVYWYQQSLDQGLQFLIQYYNGEERAKGNILERFSAQQFPDLHSELNLSSLELGDSALYFCASSVGRADYGYTFGSGTRLTVV.

This chain uses TRBV6-4 with TRBJ1-5, with D tentatively TRBD1 (5 bases). Germline V CDR1 and CDR2: MRHNA, SNTAGT. V lost 2 bases, J lost 0 bases, and 11 bases lay in between. The length of the CDR3 is 16 residues. The DNA for the CDR3 is TGTGCCAGCAGTGACCCCCCAGGGCATAGCAATCAGCCCCAGCATTTT. This gives the protein CASSDPPGHSNQPQHF.